A single sample is the source of the 2 T cell receptor beta chains below, sequenced in a study of OX40 agonist ivuxolimab in advanced cancers. Profiling relied on immunoSEQ multiplex PCR, and the TCRdb table lists in-frame clones only, not all of them. The sample carries tens of thousands of clones, about 90% recorded once. The material sequenced was CD4+ or CD8+ T cells sorted from blood, taken in a trial of the OX40 agonist ivuxolimab. These receptors were taken from an adult with an advanced solid tumor such as melanoma, head and neck, liver or kidney cancer.

V and J are TRBV28 and TRBJ1-1; 8 positions agree with TRBD1. V lost 3 bases to trimming and J lost 5 bases; unmatched junction nucleotides: 8. CDR1 MDHEN and CDR2 SYDVKM come from the germline V gene. The CDR3 has 15 amino acids. CDR3 residues: CASSFSGGVGTEAFF. The CDR3 region has the DNA TGTGCCAGCAGTTTTTCAGGGGGCGTTGGAACTGAAGCTTTCTTT.

The chain couples TRBV5-1 to TRBJ2-6; D is unclear. The CDR3 has 13 residues. Trimming removed 2 bases at V and 2 bases at J, with 2 bases between. The germline gives CDR1 SGHRS, CDR2 YFSETQ. CDR3: CASSLAGANVLTF. The CDR3 DNA sequence: TGCGCCAGCAGCTTAGCTGGGGCCAACGTCCTGACTTTC. Together with reference TRBV5-1 and TRBJ2-6, the CDR3 gives the full variable domain: KAGVTQTPRYLIKTRGQQVTLSCSPISGHRSVSWYQQTPGQGLQFLFEYFSETQRNKGNFPGRFSGRQFSNSRSEMNVSTLELGDSALYLCASSLAGANVLTFGAGSRLTVL.